These 27 T cell receptor beta chains originate from one sample sequenced in a study of T cells after yellow fever vaccination. TCRdb reprocessed the 5' RACE reads via MiXCR and lists one record per CDR3 protein. The sample lists some 290,000 distinct CDR3 sequences; approximately 11% were seen once. The starting material was CD4+ T cells sorted from PBMCs, obtained 45 days after the yellow fever booster vaccination. These receptors all stem from a young man who received the YFV17D yellow fever vaccine.

The table lists this clonotype with a few counts. This rearrangement joins TRBV19 to TRBJ1-4; D is unclear. The CDR3 is made up of 15 amino acids. The V gene's germline CDR1 is LNHDA and CDR2 SQIVND (reference sequence). The V and J ends lost 4 bases and 7 bases respectively, with 16 bases between them. CDR3 DNA sequence: TGTGCCAGTAGTACCCAAGGATTCGGAGGTGAAAAACTGTTTTTT. Its translation: CASSTQGFGGEKLFF.

This clonotype was counted at least ten times. This chain joins TRBV11-2 and TRBJ2-3; D not certain. This CDR3 has 14 residues. CDR1 SGHAT and CDR2 FQNNGV come from the germline V gene. Trimming cost V 1 base and J 5 bases, with 10 bases left between them. The CDR3 protein is CASSLASPKDTQYF. In DNA form, the CDR3 reads TGTGCCAGCAGCTTAGCGTCGCCTAAAGATACGCAGTATTTT.

This chain links TRBV6-2 or TRBV6-3 with TRBJ2-7; 7 bases line up with TRBD2. V shed 0 bases and J 2 bases; nucleotides not matched to a gene: 7. The CDR3 spans 16 residues. Germline-derived CDR1 and CDR2 are MNHEY and SVGEGT. The CDR3 bases are TGTGCCAGCAGTTACTCGACCGGGGGGATCACCTACGAGCAGTACGTC. Amino acids: CASSYSTGGITYEQYV.

In its sample, this clonotype was seen a few times. This rearrangement joins TRBV7-2 to TRBJ2-3, with 8 bases fitting TRBD2. This CDR3 is 15 amino acids long. CDR1 is SGHTA and CDR2 is FQGNSA in the germline V gene. The trim removed 5 bases at V and 6 bases at J, leaving 10 bases unmatched. The CDR3, as DNA: TGTGCCAGCAGCCGCCGGTCGGGGGGGCCGGATACGCAGTATTTT. It is translated as CASSRRSGGPDTQYF.

This chain uses TRBV20-1 with TRBJ2-7, with 9 bases aligning to TRBD2. The junction had 5 bases not matched to a gene; V was cut back by 3 bases and J by 2 bases. The CDR3 is 14 amino acids. Germline assignment: CDR1 DFQATT and CDR2 SNEGSKA (reference sequence). The CDR3 loop reads CSARGSGGAYEQYV. As DNA, the CDR3 is TGCAGTGCTAGGGGTAGCGGGGGTGCCTACGAGCAGTACGTC.

At least ten counts were recorded for this clonotype. The gene calls are TRBV5-1 and TRBJ2-1; the D gene is possibly TRBD2 (6 bases). This CDR3 comprises 13 residues. Germline V lookup: CDR1 SGHRS, CDR2 YFSETQ. V was pared by 5 bases and J by 7 bases, with 13 bases between. For the CDR3, the DNA is TGCGCCAGCAGTCCCTACGGGGGAAATGAGCAGTTCTTC. Its protein is CASSPYGGNEQFF.

There are many counts of this clonotype. The chain has TRBV5-1 and TRBJ2-7; 7 bases map to TRBD1. V dropped 4 bases and J dropped 0; count of bases not matched to a gene: 4. Germline assignment: CDR1 SGHRS and CDR2 YFSETQ. This CDR3 is built from 14 residues. DNA of the CDR3: TGCGCCAGCAGCCCCGGGACAGCCTCCTACGAGCAGTACGTC. Translating it yields CASSPGTASYEQYV.

The CDR3 DNA reads TGCAGCGTTGCTGACAGTAAGGATCAGCCCCAGCATTTT. Its translation: CSVADSKDQPQHF. The J gene is TRBJ1-5, the V gene TRBV29-1; perhaps TRBD1 as D (5 bases). V lost 4 bases, J lost 5 bases, and 12 bases lay in between. Looked up from germline, CDR1 is SQVTM and CDR2 is ANQGSEA. CDR3 length: 13 residues.

This clonotype was seen more than once but under ten times. The J gene is TRBJ1-2, the V gene TRBV4-1; TRBD1 is a possible D gene (6 bases). V lost 5 bases to trimming and J lost 0 bases, with 19 bases between them. The germline gives CDR1 MGHRA, CDR2 YSYEKL. The CDR3 has 17 residues. Here the CDR3 reads CASSLRGGLSANYGYTF. For the CDR3, the DNA is TGCGCCAGCAGCTTGAGAGGGGGACTTTCAGCTAACTATGGCTACACCTTC.

This chain joins TRBV19 and TRBJ2-7; tentatively, D is TRBD2 (7 bases). In germline, CDR1 is LNHDA, CDR2 SQIVND (reference sequence). The V end lost 10 bases, the J end lost 2 bases, and 15 bases lay between the germline ends. The CDR3 loop spans 13 amino acids. CDR3: CATNGGATYEQYF. Written as DNA, the CDR3 is TGTGCCACGAATGGGGGGGCGACCTACGAGCAGTACTTC.

The chain uses TRBV27 and TRBJ1-6; weak D call: TRBD1 (5 bases). CDR1 and CDR2 (germline): MNHEY, SMNVEV (reference sequence). The CDR3 spans 14 residues. The germline V and J ends were trimmed by 2 bases and 9 bases, with 11 bases remaining between them. CDR3 protein: CASSLGGVISPLHF. The CDR3 nucleotides are TGTGCCAGCAGTTTAGGGGGGGTGATTTCACCCCTCCACTTT.

This clonotype turned up a few times. The chain uses TRBV9 and TRBJ2-1; TRBD1 matches 7 bases. The CDR3 is made up of 16 amino acids. Trimming took 0 bases from V and 6 from J; bases not matched to a gene: 9. The germline CDR1 and CDR2 sequences are SGDLS and YYNGEE. The CDR3 loop reads CASSVEFETGSNEQFF. The CDR3 DNA sequence: TGTGCCAGCAGCGTAGAATTTGAGACAGGGAGCAATGAGCAGTTCTTC.

This clonotype occurred many times. This rearrangement joins TRBV4-2 to TRBJ2-2; D gene unclear. The length of the CDR3 is 16 residues. V was cut by 4 bases and J by 3 bases, with 15 bases left in between. Germline V lookup: CDR1 LGHNA, CDR2 YNFKEQ. In DNA form, the CDR3 reads TGTGCCAGCAGCCGCATCCCCCGGCGAGACACCGGGGAGCTGTTTTTT. Encoded protein: CASSRIPRRDTGELFF.

This clonotype was seen more than once but under ten times. The rearrangement links TRBV20-1 to TRBJ1-1; D gene ambiguous. Trimming pared 1 base from V and 7 bases from J, leaving 7 bases between. The CDR3 sequence is 11 residues long. CDR1 and CDR2 from the germline V gene are DFQATT and SNEGSKA (reference sequence). CDR3 sequence: CSARVRHEAFF. The CDR3 nucleotides are TGCAGTGCTAGAGTTAGGCATGAAGCTTTCTTT.

This clonotype was seen more than once but under ten times. V gene TRBV20-1 combines with J gene TRBJ1-1, with a weak D call TRBD1 (5 bases). The CDR3 runs to 13 residues. The V and J ends lost 1 base and 6 bases respectively, with 12 bases between them. Germline loops: CDR1 DFQATT, CDR2 SNEGSKA (reference sequence). The DNA of the CDR3 is TGCAGTGCTAGAGGTTCGGTAGGGGCTGAAGCTTTCTTT. It translates to CSARGSVGAEAFF.

This clonotype has just a few counts. CDR3 loop: CASRDWNTDTQYF. In nucleotides, the CDR3 is TGTGCCAGCAGGGACTGGAACACAGATACGCAGTATTTT. The rearrangement joins TRBV27 to TRBJ2-3; perhaps TRBD2 as D (5 bases). This CDR3 spans 13 amino acids. V lost 6 bases and J lost 2, with 9 bases in between. Germline values: CDR1 MNHEY, CDR2 SMNVEV (reference sequence).

The chain joins TRBV12-3 or TRBV12-4 to TRBJ1-5; D might be TRBD1 (5 bases). This CDR3 spans 14 amino acids. Trimming took off 7 bases at V and 5 bases at J, with 15 bases between the two ends. The CDR3 region is CASNLEGRYQPQHF. CDR3 in DNA: TGTGCCAGCAACCTAGAGGGGCGATATCAGCCCCAGCATTTT.

V usage is TRBV12-3 or TRBV12-4 and J usage is TRBJ1-1; 8 bases map to TRBD1. This CDR3 is 13 amino acids long. The trim removed 6 bases at V and 6 bases at J, leaving 6 bases unmatched. This CDR3 reads CASSRQGRAEAFF. For the CDR3, the DNA is TGTGCCAGCAGCAGACAGGGGCGTGCTGAAGCTTTCTTT.

This clonotype was recorded a few times. V gene TRBV29-1 combines with J gene TRBJ2-5; D is perhaps TRBD1 (6 bases). Trimming cost V 4 bases and J 3 bases, with 12 bases left between them. The CDR3 is 13 residues long. Per the germline V gene, CDR1 is SQVTM and CDR2 is ANQGSEA. The CDR3 region is CSVVFGQKETQYF. Written as DNA, the CDR3 is TGCAGCGTTGTTTTTGGACAGAAAGAGACCCAGTACTTC.

This clonotype was seen ten or more times. The chain carries TRBV12-3 or TRBV12-4 and TRBJ2-5; D is unresolved. CDR3 length equals 13 residues. V lost 2 bases, J lost 2 bases, and 6 bases lay in between. CDR3 region: CASSLSPQETQYF. The CDR3 region has the DNA TGTGCCAGCAGTTTATCCCCACAAGAGACCCAGTACTTC.

This clonotype was detected only a few times. The chain uses TRBV19 and TRBJ1-1, with D possibly matching TRBD1 (5 bases). V gave up 7 bases and J gave up 7 bases, with 19 bases separating them. Germline V CDR1 and CDR2: LNHDA, SQIVND (reference sequence). The CDR3 length is 14 residues. The CDR3 sequence is CASIRSRGVNEAFF. CDR3 nucleotide sequence: TGTGCCAGTATCCGATCTCGGGGGGTCAATGAAGCTTTCTTT.

The chain links TRBV19 to TRBJ2-2; maybe TRBD1 (5 bases). The CDR3 has 13 residues. V was cut by 4 bases and J by 6 bases, with 9 bases left in between. Germline V CDR1 and CDR2: LNHDA, SQIVND (reference sequence). As DNA, the CDR3 is TGTGCCAGTAGTAATCAGGGCGCCGGGGAGCTGTTTTTT. It encodes CASSNQGAGELFF.

This clonotype was detected only a few times. This chain connects TRBV7-9 to TRBJ2-3; 7 bases line up with TRBD1. V shed 2 bases and J 5 bases; nucleotides not matched to a gene: 4. CDR3 length: 14 amino acids. Germline assignment: CDR1 SEHNR and CDR2 FQNEAQ (reference sequence). The CDR3 DNA follows: TGTGCCAGCAGCTTATTCACAGGGGTAGATACGCAGTATTTT. This gives the protein CASSLFTGVDTQYF. Supplemented by reference TRBV7-9 and TRBJ2-3, the full variable domain reads DTGVSQNPRHKITKRGQNVTFRCDPISEHNRLYWYRQTLGQGPEFLTYFQNEAQLEKSRLLSDRFSAERPKGSFSTLEIQRTEQGDSAMYLCASSLFTGVDTQYFGPGTRLTVL.

The rearrangement joins TRBV7-3 to TRBJ2-3; 7 nucleotides agree with TRBD2. V was pared by 5 bases and J by 3 bases, with 11 bases of the junction left unmatched. CDR3 length: 16 residues. In germline, CDR1 is SGHTA, CDR2 FQGTGA. The CDR3 loop is CASSNLATSSTDTQYF. Here the CDR3 DNA reads TGTGCCAGCAGCAACCTTGCGACTAGCTCAACAGATACGCAGTATTTT.

This clonotype was detected many times. The chain links TRBV12-3 or TRBV12-4 to TRBJ1-5, with D maybe TRBD1 (5 bases). CDR3 size: 14 residues. V lost 1 base and J lost 5, with 9 bases in between. CDR3 bases: TGTGCCAGCAGTTTAGAGGGGCGCGATCAGCCCCAGCATTTT. As protein: CASSLEGRDQPQHF.

This clonotype was detected a few times. The rearrangement uses TRBV5-6 and TRBJ2-3, with D hard to call. The CDR3 is 14 amino acids. Germline values: CDR1 SGHDT, CDR2 YYEEEE. Trimming shortened V by 1 base and J by 3 bases, and 9 bases separated the two germline ends. The CDR3 sequence: CASSLTDRTDTQYF. In DNA form, the CDR3 reads TGTGCCAGCAGCTTGACCGACCGGACAGATACGCAGTATTTT.

The V and J genes are TRBV4-1 and TRBJ2-6; maybe TRBD1 (5 bases). V lost 4 bases and J 0 bases, leaving 13 bases between the germline ends. In germline, CDR1 is MGHRA, CDR2 YSYEKL. The CDR3 is 17 amino acids. The CDR3 sequence: CASSPGGALSGANVLTF. CDR3 in DNA: TGCGCCAGCAGCCCTGGTGGGGCTCTCTCTGGGGCCAACGTCCTGACTTTC.